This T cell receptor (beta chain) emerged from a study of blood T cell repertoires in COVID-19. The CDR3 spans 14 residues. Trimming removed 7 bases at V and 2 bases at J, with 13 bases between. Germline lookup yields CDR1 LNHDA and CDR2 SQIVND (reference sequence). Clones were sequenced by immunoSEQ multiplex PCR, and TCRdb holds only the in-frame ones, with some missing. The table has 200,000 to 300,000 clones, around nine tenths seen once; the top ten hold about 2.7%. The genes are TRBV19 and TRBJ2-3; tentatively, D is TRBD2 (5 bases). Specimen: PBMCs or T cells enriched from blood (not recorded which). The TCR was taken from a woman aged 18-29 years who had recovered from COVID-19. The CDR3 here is CASTGSGFTDTQYF. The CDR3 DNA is TGTGCCAGTACTGGGAGCGGTTTCACAGATACGCAGTATTTT.